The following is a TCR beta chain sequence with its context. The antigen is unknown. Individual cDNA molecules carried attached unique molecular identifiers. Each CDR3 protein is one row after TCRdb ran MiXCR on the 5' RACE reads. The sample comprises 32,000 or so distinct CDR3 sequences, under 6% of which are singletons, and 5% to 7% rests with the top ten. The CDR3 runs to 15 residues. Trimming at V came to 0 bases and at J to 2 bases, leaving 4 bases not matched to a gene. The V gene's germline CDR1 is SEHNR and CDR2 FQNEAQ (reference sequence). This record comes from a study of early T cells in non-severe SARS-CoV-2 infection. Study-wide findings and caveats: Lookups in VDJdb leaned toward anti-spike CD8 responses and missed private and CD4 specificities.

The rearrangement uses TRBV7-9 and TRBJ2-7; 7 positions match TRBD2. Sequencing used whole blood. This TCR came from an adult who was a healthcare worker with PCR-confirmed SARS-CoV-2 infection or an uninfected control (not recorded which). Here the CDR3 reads CASSLAGGSPYEQYF. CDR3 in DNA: TGTGCCAGCAGCTTAGCCGGGGGGTCCCCCTACGAGCAGTACTTC.